These 32 T cell receptor beta chains share one sample of origin, sequenced in a study of a mutant IDH1 vaccine in newly diagnosed glioma. Generated by immunoSEQ multiplex PCR, the TCRdb table keeps only in-frame clones and is missing some. The table has about 98,000 clones, around 90% seen once. The time point: baseline, week 1 (first vaccination visit). The treatment was: pre-vaccination baseline after standard-of-care therapy. Sequencing used PBMCs, obtained from a glioma patient treated with radiotherapy, temozolomide or both. These receptors were collected from a woman aged 45-65 years with glioma.

This chain joins TRBV5-6 and TRBJ2-3, with a tentative D call TRBD1 (6 bases). Trimming took off 4 bases at V and 2 bases at J, with 11 bases between the two ends. Germline CDR1 reads SGHDT; CDR2 reads YYEEEE. The CDR3 consists of 14 residues. CDR3 loop: CASSRRTVTDTQYF. CDR3 coding DNA: TGTGCCAGCAGCCGACGGACAGTCACAGATACGCAGTATTTT.

V and J are TRBV7-3 and TRBJ2-7, with TRBD2 matching 10 bases. CDR3 length: 14 amino acids. V shed 6 bases and J 4 bases; nucleotides not matched to a gene: 6. Per germline, CDR1 SGHTA and CDR2 FQGTGA. CDR3 loop: CASSQAGGPYEQYF. The CDR3 DNA reads as TGTGCCAGCAGTCAAGCGGGAGGGCCTTACGAGCAGTACTTC. Based on the CDR3 plus reference TRBV7-3 and TRBJ2-7, the full variable domain is GAGVSQTPSNKVTEKGKYVELRCDPISGHTALYWYRQSLGQGPEFLIYFQGTGAADDSGLPNDRFFAVRPEGSVSTLKIQRTERGDSAVYLCASSQAGGPYEQYFGPGTRLTVT.

For the CDR3, the DNA is TGCGCCAGCAGCACCCGGGGCACAGATACGCAGTATTTT. Translation gives CASSTRGTDTQYF. The J gene is TRBJ2-3, the V gene TRBV10-1; no clear D. Germline V gene data show CDR1 as WNHNN and CDR2 as SYGVQD (reference sequence). V lost 6 bases, J lost 1 base, and 8 bases lay in between. This CDR3 contains 13 residues.

CDR3 DNA sequence: TGTGCCAGCAGTTTGAACCCAAACACTGAAGCTTTCTTT. This encodes CASSLNPNTEAFF. The chain has TRBV28 and TRBJ1-1, with D uncertain. Germline V gene sequence: CDR1 MDHEN, CDR2 SYDVKM. The CDR3 runs 13 residues. V lost 3 bases, J lost 2 bases, and 7 bases lay in between.

The rearrangement joins TRBV6-1 to TRBJ2-7, with D perhaps given as TRBD1 or TRBD2 (5 bases each). V was pared by 8 bases and J by 2 bases, with 16 bases between. Germline assignment: CDR1 MNHNS and CDR2 SASEGT. This CDR3 has 14 amino acids. CDR3 nucleotide sequence: TGTGCCAGCTCCCGGGACCTTGAGGCCTACGAGCAGTACTTC. This encodes CASSRDLEAYEQYF.

The rearrangement uses TRBV4-1 and TRBJ2-7; 8 bases fit TRBD1. V gave up 4 bases and J gave up 6 bases; unmatched junction bases: 11. The germline V gene has CDR1 MGHRA and CDR2 YSYEKL. CDR3 length: 15 amino acids. CDR3 protein: CASSRGQGPSIEQYF. In DNA form, the CDR3 reads TGCGCCAGCAGCCGAGGACAGGGCCCCTCTATCGAGCAGTACTTC.

This chain connects TRBV19 to TRBJ2-5, with 8 bases lining up with TRBD1. Per germline, CDR1 LNHDA and CDR2 SQIVND (reference sequence). The CDR3 is 15 amino acids. With 6 bases clipped from V and 2 bases from J, the junction kept 8 bases outside the gene matches. CDR3 DNA sequence: TGTGCCAGTAGCCCCGACAGGGGAAGACAAGAGACCCAGTACTTC. Its translation is CASSPDRGRQETQYF.

J is TRBJ2-3 and V is TRBV4-1, with 9 bases that match TRBD2. Germline values: CDR1 MGHRA, CDR2 YSYEKL. The length of the CDR3 is 15 residues. The trim removed 5 bases at V and 1 base at J, leaving 4 bases unmatched. This CDR3 is CASSTEREGTDTQYF. DNA of the CDR3: TGCGCCAGCAGCACCGAGCGGGAGGGCACAGATACGCAGTATTTT.

V and J are TRBV6-5 and TRBJ1-5; 8 bases match TRBD1. Trimming cost V 6 bases and J 6 bases; bases outside gene matches: 7. The CDR3 runs 14 residues. Per germline, CDR1 MNHEY and CDR2 SVGAGI. In nucleotides, the CDR3 is TGTGCCAGCAGCCTACAGGGGGTGTTTCAGCCCCAGCATTTT. Protein sequence: CASSLQGVFQPQHF.

This sequence joins TRBV19 and TRBJ1-5, with 7 bases matching TRBD1. The J segment lost 5 bases and the V segment lost 6 bases, leaving 10 bases of the junction unmatched. Germline CDR1 LNHDA, CDR2 SQIVND (reference sequence). The CDR3 consists of 15 residues. CDR3 sequence (DNA): TGTGCCAGTAGGAGACGACAGGGTATTGATCAGCCCCAGCATTTT. Translated: CASRRRQGIDQPQHF.

This chain joins TRBV28 and TRBJ1-2, with D uncertain. Germline V gene sequence: CDR1 MDHEN, CDR2 SYDVKM. V lost 5 bases and J lost 6, with 13 bases in between. The CDR3 totals 13 residues. The CDR3 reads CASSRGYVDGYTF. DNA for the CDR3: TGTGCCAGCAGTCGAGGGTACGTCGATGGCTACACCTTC.

Concerning this clone itself: Other DNA variants within this sample encode the same CDR3. The rearrangement joins TRBV5-6 to TRBJ2-7, with D maybe TRBD2 (5 bases). Trimming took 2 bases from V and 3 from J, leaving 9 bases between them. CDR1 SGHDT and CDR2 YYEEEE come from the germline V gene. The CDR3 runs to 13 residues. DNA for the CDR3: TGTGCCAGCAGCTTAGGGAGTAGCTACGAGCAGTACTTC. Translated: CASSLGSSYEQYF.

The chain recombines TRBV28 with TRBJ1-5, with unresolved D. Germline V gives CDR1 MDHEN, CDR2 SYDVKM. V was shortened by 3 bases and J by 5 bases, with 11 bases between the two germline ends. The CDR3 spans 14 residues. The CDR3 region is CASSFFRSDQPQHF. CDR3 in DNA: TGTGCCAGCAGTTTCTTTAGATCTGATCAGCCCCAGCATTTT.

The chain couples TRBV7-2 to TRBJ1-1; D call uncertain. The CDR3 is 13 amino acids. Germline V gene data show CDR1 as SGHTA and CDR2 as FQGNSA. Trimming pared 1 base from V and 0 bases from J, leaving 3 bases between. For the CDR3, the DNA is TGTGCCAGCAGCTTAGGGATGAACACTGAAGCTTTCTTT. Its protein product is CASSLGMNTEAFF.

The chain joins TRBV7-9 to TRBJ1-1; a possible D gene is TRBD1 (5 bases). V shed 4 bases and J shed 1 base, with 13 bases lying between them. Germline V gene lookup returns CDR1 SEHNR and CDR2 FQNEAQ (reference sequence). This CDR3 is built from 15 residues. The DNA of the CDR3 is TGTGCCAGCAGCTCCCAGTTGGGGGGGAACACTGAAGCTTTCTTT. Translating it yields CASSSQLGGNTEAFF.

The count of this clone is one. V gene TRBV28 combines with J gene TRBJ1-5; 7 bases fit TRBD1. Germline CDR1 reads MDHEN; CDR2 reads SYDVKM. Trimming removed 3 bases from V and 4 bases from J; junction bases left unmatched: 6. CDR3 size: 15 residues. CDR3 DNA: TGTGCCAGCAGTTTGGGGGGCAGGGGGAATCAGCCCCAGCATTTT. It codes for CASSLGGRGNQPQHF.

The rearrangement uses TRBV19 and TRBJ2-2; possible D gene TRBD1, 5 bases. The germline gives CDR1 LNHDA, CDR2 SQIVND (reference sequence). V gave up 3 bases and J gave up 0 bases, with 11 bases separating them. The CDR3 loop spans 16 amino acids. The CDR3 loop reads CASSIPDNPNTGELFF. The DNA of the CDR3 is TGTGCCAGTAGTATCCCGGACAACCCGAACACCGGGGAGCTGTTTTTT.

The rearrangement joins TRBV18 to TRBJ2-1; 13 bases are shared with TRBD2. V was pared by 10 bases and J by 7 bases, with 4 bases of the junction left unmatched. The CDR3 loop spans 13 amino acids. Looked up from germline, CDR1 is KGHSH and CDR2 is LQKENI. The CDR3 is CATRGLAGNEQFF. As DNA, the CDR3 is TGTGCCACCAGGGGACTAGCGGGGAATGAGCAGTTCTTC. Filled out from reference TRBV18 and TRBJ2-1, the complete variable domain reads NAGVMQNPRHLVRRRGQEARLRCSPMKGHSHVYWYRQLPEEGLKFMVYLQKENIIDESGMPKERFSAEFPKEGPSILRIQQVVRGDSAAYFCATRGLAGNEQFFGPGTRLTVL.

This chain joins TRBV5-1 and TRBJ1-1; 9 positions agree with TRBD1. The CDR3 loop spans 13 amino acids. Germline CDR1 reads SGHRS; CDR2 reads YFSETQ. V was clipped by 4 bases and J by 6 bases; unmatched bases: 4. Written as DNA, the CDR3 is TGCGCCAGCAGCAGTGGACAGGGGTCTGAAGCTTTCTTT. Its protein is CASSSGQGSEAFF.

The chain recombines TRBV7-9 with TRBJ2-2, with 10 bases identical to TRBD1. J gave up 7 bases and V 5 bases, and 10 bases lay outside the gene matches. The germline gives CDR1 SEHNR, CDR2 FQNEAQ (reference sequence). The CDR3 covers 16 residues. The CDR3 is CASSGGQGKNGGELFF. The CDR3 bases are TGTGCCAGCAGCGGGGGACAGGGGAAAAATGGCGGGGAGCTGTTTTTT.

The V and J genes are TRBV11-2 and TRBJ2-2; 9 positions match TRBD1. The length of the CDR3 is 15 residues. The germline CDR1 and CDR2 sequences are SGHAT and FQNNGV. The junction had 3 bases not matched to a gene; V was cut back by 2 bases and J by 5 bases. CDR3 in amino acids: CASSLMGQGTGELFF. In DNA, the CDR3 is TGTGCCAGCAGCTTAATGGGACAGGGAACCGGGGAGCTGTTTTTT.

This clone was recorded once. The V and J genes are TRBV2 and TRBJ1-2; D call uncertain. The CDR3 is made up of 12 amino acids. Germline V lookup: CDR1 SNHLY, CDR2 FYNNEI. V gave up 5 bases and J gave up 3 bases, with 7 bases separating them. CDR3 coding DNA: TGTGCCAGCAGTCGGGCGGACTATGGCTACACCTTC. Translation: CASSRADYGYTF.

This chain joins TRBV2 and TRBJ2-5; no reliable D call. The J call is in doubt because the DNA end fits TRBJ2-7 better. Per germline, CDR1 SNHLY and CDR2 FYNNEI. The CDR3 has 14 residues. DNA of the CDR3: TGTGCCAGCACTACGACTCAGGCCTCCTACGAGCAGTACTTC. Translated: CASTTTQASYEQYF.

The chain joins TRBV18 to TRBJ1-1; 10 positions agree with TRBD1. The V gene end was trimmed by 4 bases and the J gene end by 5 bases; junction bases not matched to a gene: 7. This CDR3 is 15 amino acids long. Germline CDR1 KGHSH, CDR2 LQKENI. The DNA for the CDR3 is TGTGCCAGCTCACTACGACAGGGGGCGCGAACTGAAGCTTTCTTT. This sequence encodes CASSLRQGARTEAFF.

The chain combines TRBV5-8 with TRBJ1-2; possibly TRBD1 for D (5 bases). This CDR3 has 13 residues. The V gene's germline CDR1 is SGHTS and CDR2 YDEGEE. The V end lost 5 bases, the J end lost 4 bases, and 12 bases lay between the germline ends. Here the CDR3 DNA reads TGTGCCAGCAGTTTTGCAGGGTCCTATGGCTACACCTTC. As protein: CASSFAGSYGYTF.

This sequence joins TRBV7-9 and TRBJ1-5; D is ambiguous. V lost 1 base to trimming and J lost 2 bases, with 12 bases between them. From germline, CDR1 is SEHNR and CDR2 FQNEAQ (reference sequence). The CDR3 has 16 residues. CDR3 bases: TGTGCCAGCAGCTTAGGCGGGGTAGAACGCAATCAGCCCCAGCATTTT. Translating it yields CASSLGGVERNQPQHF.

This clone was seen a single time. The V gene is TRBV28, the J gene TRBJ2-3, with 8 nucleotides matching TRBD1. Germline-derived CDR1 and CDR2 are MDHEN and SYDVKM. The V and J ends lost 8 bases and 1 base, in that order; junction bases with no gene match: 8. The CDR3 loop spans 15 amino acids. DNA of the CDR3: TGTGCCAGCCAAACAACAGGGGGAGGCACAGATACGCAGTATTTT. Its protein product is CASQTTGGGTDTQYF.

The chain uses TRBV7-2 and TRBJ2-7, with TRBD2 identical over 10 bases. The CDR3 consists of 14 residues. CDR1 and CDR2 from the germline V gene are SGHTA and FQGNSA. The trim removed 5 bases at V and 1 base at J, leaving 2 bases unmatched. CDR3 nucleotides: TGTGCCAGCAGCGCGACTAGCGGGTCCTACGAGCAGTACTTC. Its protein product is CASSATSGSYEQYF.

This clone was detected a few times. The rearrangement uses TRBV27 and TRBJ2-7, with D perhaps TRBD2 (7 bases). V lost 5 bases to trimming and J lost 0 bases, with 17 bases between them. From germline, CDR1 is MNHEY and CDR2 SMNVEV (reference sequence). The CDR3 contains 16 residues. The CDR3 spells CASSVRWGGHSYEQYF. The CDR3 nucleotides read TGTGCCAGCAGTGTCCGCTGGGGGGGGCACTCCTACGAGCAGTACTTC.

The V gene is TRBV21-1, the J gene TRBJ2-2; the table gives TRBD2 as D, unverified against the DNA. TRBV21-1 is assigned pseudogene status. The CDR3 length is 18 residues. The CDR3 DNA follows: TGTGCCAGCAGCACCCGTGTGGCGGGAGGGCCCAACACCGGGGAGCTGTTTTTT. Protein: CASSTRVAGGPNTGELFF.

This clone was counted once. The chain links TRBV5-4 to TRBJ2-7; 7 bases line up with TRBD1. V lost 0 bases to trimming and J lost 3 bases; unmatched junction nucleotides: 3. The germline V gene encodes CDR1 SGHNT and CDR2 YYREEE (reference sequence). The CDR3 has 14 residues. CDR3 sequence: CASSLDWDSYEQYF. The CDR3 DNA follows: TGTGCCAGCAGCTTGGACTGGGACAGCTACGAGCAGTACTTC.

The chain uses TRBV27 and TRBJ1-1; no clear D. The CDR3 length is 13 residues. V gave up 2 bases and J gave up 1 base, with 5 bases separating them. The V gene's germline CDR1 is MNHEY and CDR2 SMNVEV (reference sequence). CDR3: CASSLRENTEAFF. DNA for the CDR3: TGTGCCAGCAGTTTAAGGGAGAACACTGAAGCTTTCTTT.